The clone carrying this T cell receptor beta chain has ten or more counts. Its antigen remains unidentified. CD4+ or CD8+ T cells at a count of around 910,000 served as input for the sorted libraries. The data are from a study of neurological immune-mediated disorders. Study conclusions and caveats: Private repertoires in all groups were suggested, as expanded clones shared no CDR3 amino acid sequences across subjects.

Trimming pared 6 bases from V and 0 bases from J, leaving 12 bases between. Germline assignment: CDR1 MNHEY and CDR2 SMNVEV (reference sequence). The CDR3 is 15 residues long. The method for making cDNA was 5'RACE, and it used 10-nucleotide random UMIs. TCRdb analysed the 5' RACE reads with MiXCR anew, one entry per CDR3 protein. The sample holds about 15,000 distinct CDR3 sequences, approximately 3.7% seen once. The gene calls are TRBV27 and TRBJ2-4; D is perhaps TRBD2 (6 bases). The sequencing sample was made of CD8+ T cells from blood. This TCR was recovered from a woman between 40 and 55 years old in good health. The CDR3, as DNA: TGTGCCAGCAGACAGCAGGAGGGAGCCAAAAACATTCAGTACTTC. It codes for CASRQQEGAKNIQYF.